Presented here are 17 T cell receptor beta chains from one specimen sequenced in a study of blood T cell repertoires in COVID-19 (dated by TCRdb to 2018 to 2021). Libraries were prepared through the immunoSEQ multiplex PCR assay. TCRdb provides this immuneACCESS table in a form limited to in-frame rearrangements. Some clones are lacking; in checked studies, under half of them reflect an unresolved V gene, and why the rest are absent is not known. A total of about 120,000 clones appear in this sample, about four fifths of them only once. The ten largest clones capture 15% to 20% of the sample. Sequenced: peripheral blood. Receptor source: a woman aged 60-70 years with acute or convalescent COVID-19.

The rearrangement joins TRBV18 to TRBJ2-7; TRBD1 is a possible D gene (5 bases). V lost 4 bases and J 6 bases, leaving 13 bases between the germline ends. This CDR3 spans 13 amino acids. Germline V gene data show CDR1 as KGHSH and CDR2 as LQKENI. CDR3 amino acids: CASSQTDVGEQYF. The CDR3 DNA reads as TGTGCCAGCTCACAGACAGACGTGGGCGAGCAGTACTTC.

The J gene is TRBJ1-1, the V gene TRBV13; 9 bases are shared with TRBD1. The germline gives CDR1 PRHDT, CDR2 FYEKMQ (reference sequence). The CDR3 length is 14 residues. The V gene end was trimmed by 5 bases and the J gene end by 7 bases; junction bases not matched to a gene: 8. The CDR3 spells CASSGGQGLGEAFF. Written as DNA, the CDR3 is TGTGCCAGCAGCGGGGGACAGGGACTAGGTGAAGCTTTCTTT.

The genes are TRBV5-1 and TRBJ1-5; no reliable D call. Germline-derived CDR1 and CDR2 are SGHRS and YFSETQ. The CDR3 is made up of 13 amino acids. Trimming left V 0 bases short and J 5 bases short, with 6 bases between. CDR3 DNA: TGCGCCAGCAGCTTGGACGGAGATCAGCCCCAGCATTTT. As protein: CASSLDGDQPQHF.

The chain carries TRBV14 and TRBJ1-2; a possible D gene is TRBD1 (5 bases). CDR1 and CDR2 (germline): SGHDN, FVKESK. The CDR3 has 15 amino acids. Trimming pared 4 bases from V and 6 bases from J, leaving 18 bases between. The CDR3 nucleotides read TGTGCCAGCAGCCCGACGTGGGGCGCATCCGATGGCTACACCTTC. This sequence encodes CASSPTWGASDGYTF.

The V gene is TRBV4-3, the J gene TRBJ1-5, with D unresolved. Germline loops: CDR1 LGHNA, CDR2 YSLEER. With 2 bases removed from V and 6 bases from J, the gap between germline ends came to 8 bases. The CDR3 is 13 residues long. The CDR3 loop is CASSQWEGQPQHF. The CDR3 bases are TGCGCCAGCAGCCAATGGGAGGGTCAGCCCCAGCATTTT.

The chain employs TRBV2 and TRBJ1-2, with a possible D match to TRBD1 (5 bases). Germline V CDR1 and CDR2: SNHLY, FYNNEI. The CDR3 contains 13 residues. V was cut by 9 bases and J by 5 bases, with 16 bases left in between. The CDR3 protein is CARLNRGGYGYTF. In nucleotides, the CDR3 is TGTGCCAGGCTAAACCGGGGGGGATATGGCTACACCTTC. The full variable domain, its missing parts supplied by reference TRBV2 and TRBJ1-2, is EPEVTQTPSHQVTQMGQEVILRCVPISNHLYFYWYRQILGQKVEFLVSFYNNEISEKSEIFDDQFSVERPDGSNFTLKIRSTKLEDSAMYFCARLNRGGYGYTFGSGTRLTVV.

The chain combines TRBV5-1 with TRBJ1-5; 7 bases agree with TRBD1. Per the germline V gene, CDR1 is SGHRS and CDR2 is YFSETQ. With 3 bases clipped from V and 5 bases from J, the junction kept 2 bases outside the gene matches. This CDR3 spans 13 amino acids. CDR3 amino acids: CASSSTGDQPQHF. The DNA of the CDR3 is TGCGCCAGCAGCTCTACAGGGGATCAGCCCCAGCATTTT.

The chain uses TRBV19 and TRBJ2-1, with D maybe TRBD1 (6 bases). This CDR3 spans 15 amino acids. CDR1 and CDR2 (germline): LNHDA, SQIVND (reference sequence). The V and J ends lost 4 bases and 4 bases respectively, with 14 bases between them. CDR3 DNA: TGTGCCAGTAGTAAGGCTCGGACAGAGTACAATGAGCAGTTCTTC. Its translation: CASSKARTEYNEQFF. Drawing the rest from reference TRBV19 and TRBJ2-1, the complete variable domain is DGGITQSPKYLFRKEGQNVTLSCEQNLNHDAMYWYRQDPGQGLRLIYYSQIVNDFQKGDIAEGYSVSREKKESFPLTVTSAQKNPTAFYLCASSKARTEYNEQFFGPGTRLTVL.

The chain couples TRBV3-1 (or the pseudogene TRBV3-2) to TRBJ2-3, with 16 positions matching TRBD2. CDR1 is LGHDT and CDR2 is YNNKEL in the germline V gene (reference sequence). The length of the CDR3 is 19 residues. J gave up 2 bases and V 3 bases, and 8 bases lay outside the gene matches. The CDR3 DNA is TGTGCCAGCAGCCACCCGGGACTAGCGGGGGGGCGTTACACAGATACGCAGTATTTT. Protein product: CASSHPGLAGGRYTDTQYF.

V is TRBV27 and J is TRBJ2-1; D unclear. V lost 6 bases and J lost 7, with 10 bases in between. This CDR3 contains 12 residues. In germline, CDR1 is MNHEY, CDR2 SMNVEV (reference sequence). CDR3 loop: CASRPAGNEQFF. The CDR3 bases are TGTGCCAGCAGACCCGCCGGGAATGAGCAGTTCTTC.

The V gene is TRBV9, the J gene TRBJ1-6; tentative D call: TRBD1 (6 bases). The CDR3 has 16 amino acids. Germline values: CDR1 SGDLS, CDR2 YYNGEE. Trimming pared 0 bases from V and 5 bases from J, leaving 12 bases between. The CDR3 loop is CASSVGTATNNSPLHF. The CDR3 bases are TGTGCCAGCAGCGTAGGGACAGCAACTAATAATTCACCCCTCCACTTT.

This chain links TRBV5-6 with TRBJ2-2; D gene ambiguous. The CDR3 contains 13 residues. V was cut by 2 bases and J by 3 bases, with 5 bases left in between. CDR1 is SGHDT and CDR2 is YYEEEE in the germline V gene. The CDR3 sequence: CASSFPDTGELFF. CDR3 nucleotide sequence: TGTGCCAGCAGCTTCCCAGACACCGGGGAGCTGTTTTTT.

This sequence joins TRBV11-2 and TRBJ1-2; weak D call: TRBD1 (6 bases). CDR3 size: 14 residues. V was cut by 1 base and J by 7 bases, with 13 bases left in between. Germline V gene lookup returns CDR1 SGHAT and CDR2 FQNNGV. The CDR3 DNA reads TGTGCCAGCAGCTTAGCACCGGACAGCGGTGGCTACACCTTC. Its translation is CASSLAPDSGGYTF.

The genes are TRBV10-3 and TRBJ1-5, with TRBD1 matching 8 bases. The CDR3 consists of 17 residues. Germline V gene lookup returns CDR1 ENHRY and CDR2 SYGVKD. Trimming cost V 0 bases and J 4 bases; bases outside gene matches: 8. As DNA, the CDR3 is TGTGCCATCAGTGAGTCGGCCGGGACAGGAGTGAATCAGCCCCAGCATTTT. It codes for CAISESAGTGVNQPQHF.

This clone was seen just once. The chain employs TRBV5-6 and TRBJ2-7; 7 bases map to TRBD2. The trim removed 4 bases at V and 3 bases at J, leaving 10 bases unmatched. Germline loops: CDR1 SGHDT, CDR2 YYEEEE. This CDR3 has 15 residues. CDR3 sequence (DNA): TGTGCCAGCAGCCCCTGGGGACTACCTCTCTACGAGCAGTACTTC. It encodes CASSPWGLPLYEQYF.

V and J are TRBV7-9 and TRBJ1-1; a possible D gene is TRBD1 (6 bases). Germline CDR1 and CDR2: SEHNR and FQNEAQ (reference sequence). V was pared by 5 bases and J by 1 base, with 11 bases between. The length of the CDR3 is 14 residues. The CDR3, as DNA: TGTGCCAGCAGCCCCCGGGGACAGAACACTGAAGCTTTCTTT. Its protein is CASSPRGQNTEAFF.

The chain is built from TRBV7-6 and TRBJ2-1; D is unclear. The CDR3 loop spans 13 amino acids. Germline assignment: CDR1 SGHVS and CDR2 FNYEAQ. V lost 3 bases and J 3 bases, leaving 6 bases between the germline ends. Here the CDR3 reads CASSLFSYNEQFF. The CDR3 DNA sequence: TGTGCCAGCAGCTTGTTTAGCTACAATGAGCAGTTCTTC. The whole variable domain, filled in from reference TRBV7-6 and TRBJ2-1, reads GAGVSQSPRYKVTKRGQDVALRCDPISGHVSLYWYRQALGQGPEFLTYFNYEAQQDKSGLPNDRFSAERPEGSISTLTIQRTEQRDSAMYRCASSLFSYNEQFFGPGTRLTVL.